Here is one TCR beta chain with its context. This specimen comes from a study of blood T cell repertoires in COVID-19. Measured with immunoSEQ multiplex PCR; TCRdb has only the in-frame clones, and not every one. The table records over 110,000 clones, 65% to 90% of them present only once. The sequence derives from a human donor in a cohort sampled during active COVID-19. The sequencing sample was made of peripheral blood.

The DNA for the CDR3 is TGTGCCAGCAGTGATGGGCAGGGGCCCCCAGATACGCAGTATTTT. Translation: CASSDGQGPPDTQYF. This chain joins TRBV25-1 and TRBJ2-3; a possible D gene is TRBD1 (6 bases). CDR3 length equals 15 residues. Looked up from germline, CDR1 is MGHDK and CDR2 is SYGVNS. V was trimmed by 3 bases and J by 4 bases, leaving 14 bases between them.